A single sample is the source of the 26 T cell receptor beta chains below, sequenced in a study of CD8+ T cells in alopecia areata (dated by TCRdb to 2016 to 2019). Library method: the immunoSEQ multiplex PCR assay. For TCR sequencing, RNA was extracted from every sample and reverse transcribed into cDNA to serve as template. As stored in TCRdb, this immuneACCESS dataset retains in-frame rearrangements with V and J assigned. A fraction of the clones does not appear; measured against another copy, unresolved V genes explain less than half of the discrepancy, and the remainder lacks a known reason. The sample table lists 140,000 to 150,000 clones, around 60% of them with a count of one. Roughly 6.5% of the sample rests with the top ten. The intended sense of this specimen's time point label: baseline before oral tofacitinib. The sample consisted of CD4+ T cells sorted from blood, taken at week 0. These TCRs come from a human donor with alopecia areata.

The V and J genes are TRBV2 and TRBJ1-2; 9 bases agree with TRBD1. V dropped 7 bases and J dropped 8; count of bases not matched to a gene: 8. This CDR3 has 13 amino acids. Germline V gene lookup returns CDR1 SNHLY and CDR2 FYNNEI. The CDR3 reads CASTVGQGSGYTF. CDR3 nucleotide sequence: TGTGCCAGCACTGTAGGACAGGGGAGCGGCTACACCTTC.

This clone occurred once. This chain joins TRBV6-6 and TRBJ2-7; D is possibly TRBD1 (6 bases). Germline V gives CDR1 MNHNY, CDR2 SVGAGI (reference sequence). The V end was cut by 0 bases, the J end by 6 bases, with 18 bases between. The CDR3 extends over 16 amino acids. DNA for the CDR3: TGTGCCAGCAGTTACTCGAAGGCTAGCAAGGGGGTCGAGCAGTACTTC. It encodes CASSYSKASKGVEQYF.

This chain connects TRBV25-1 to TRBJ2-5; TRBD1 agrees at 7 bases. Germline V lookup: CDR1 MGHDK, CDR2 SYGVNS. The V segment lost 5 bases and the J segment 3 bases; nucleotides outside the gene matches: 9. This CDR3 has 15 residues. The CDR3 spells CASSQLGTVKETQYF. The CDR3 DNA is TGTGCCAGCAGTCAGCTGGGGACAGTCAAAGAGACCCAGTACTTC.

This clone was picked up a small number of times. This sequence joins TRBV30 and TRBJ2-5; D ambiguous. Trimming stripped 3 bases from V and 1 base from J, with 3 bases between. From germline, CDR1 is GTSNPN and CDR2 SVGIG (reference sequence). The length of the CDR3 is 11 residues. Written as DNA, the CDR3 is TGTGCCTGGAGAGGCCAAGAGACCCAGTACTTC. This translates into CAWRGQETQYF.

The CDR3 region has the DNA TGCGCCAGCAGGTCCCGGGACTTCCCCTACGAGCAGTACTTC. As protein: CASRSRDFPYEQYF. This chain connects TRBV5-1 to TRBJ2-7; tentative D call: TRBD2 (6 bases). The germline V gene has CDR1 SGHRS and CDR2 YFSETQ. The CDR3 is made up of 14 amino acids. V was clipped by 5 bases and J by 2 bases, with 14 bases between them.

The sample holds a few counts of this clone. The chain is built from TRBV5-1 and TRBJ2-7; D is undetermined. The CDR3 runs 14 residues. V lost 0 bases and J lost 6, with 13 bases in between. Germline V CDR1 and CDR2: SGHRS, YFSETQ. CDR3 sequence (DNA): TGCGCCAGCAGCTTGGGGACGACGACCGGCGAGCAGTACTTC. Its translation is CASSLGTTTGEQYF.

This clone showed up just a few times. The same CDR3 arises from other DNA sequences in this sample as well. The CDR3 DNA follows: TGTGCCAGCAGCTTAGTGGGAAATAGCAATCAGCCCCAGCATTTT. This codes for CASSLVGNSNQPQHF. The J gene is TRBJ1-5, the V gene TRBV7-2; D call uncertain. Trimming shortened V by 1 base and J by 0 bases, and 7 bases separated the two germline ends. This CDR3 is built from 15 residues. Germline assignment: CDR1 SGHTA and CDR2 FQGNSA.

This chain links TRBV30 with TRBJ2-7; TRBD2 matches at 14 bases. The CDR3 runs to 13 residues. J was trimmed by 9 bases and V by 2 bases; bases with no gene match: 3. Germline CDR1 and CDR2: GTSNPN and SVGIG (reference sequence). The CDR3 DNA reads as TGTGCCTGGAGTCCGGGACTAGCGGGGGCGCAGTACTTC. It is translated as CAWSPGLAGAQYF.

This rearrangement joins TRBV19 to TRBJ2-4; 7 bases are shared with TRBD1. CDR1 and CDR2 (germline): LNHDA, SQIVND (reference sequence). This CDR3 has 15 amino acids. V trimming: 5 bases; J trimming: 0 bases; junction bases outside the gene matches: 4. The CDR3 spells CASSYRGAAKNIQYF. The CDR3 nucleotides read TGTGCCAGTAGTTACAGGGGAGCAGCCAAAAACATTCAGTACTTC.

This chain uses TRBV29-1 with TRBJ1-1, with 7 bases matching TRBD1. The germline V gene encodes CDR1 SQVTM and CDR2 ANQGSEA. V trimming: 4 bases; J trimming: 3 bases; junction bases outside the gene matches: 2. CDR3 length equals 12 residues. DNA of the CDR3: TGCAGCGTTGGACAGGGATACACTGAAGCTTTCTTT. This encodes CSVGQGYTEAFF.

This chain links TRBV19 with TRBJ1-1; 12 positions match TRBD1. V gave up 6 bases and J gave up 7 bases; unmatched junction bases: 12. CDR1 LNHDA and CDR2 SQIVND come from the germline V gene (reference sequence). The CDR3 is made up of 16 amino acids. The CDR3 here is CASRPVQGQGAIEAFF. CDR3 nucleotides: TGTGCCAGTAGACCCGTTCAGGGACAGGGGGCTATTGAAGCTTTCTTT.

V usage is TRBV11-2 and J usage is TRBJ2-5; the D is unclear. V gave up 3 bases and J gave up 1 base, with 6 bases separating them. The CDR3 runs to 13 residues. Per the germline V gene, CDR1 is SGHAT and CDR2 is FQNNGV. Here the CDR3 DNA reads TGTGCCAGCAGCTTCCTTATCCAAGAGACCCAGTACTTC. Encoded protein: CASSFLIQETQYF.

The chain carries TRBV4-1 and TRBJ2-3, with TRBD2 matching over 12 bases. V gave up 5 bases and J gave up 2 bases; unmatched junction bases: 14. Germline values: CDR1 MGHRA, CDR2 YSYEKL. The CDR3 spans 19 residues. DNA of the CDR3: TGCGCCAGCAGCACCCCCTCTGGACTAGCGGGGAGATACACAGATACGCAGTATTTT. Translating gives CASSTPSGLAGRYTDTQYF.

This clone was observed at least ten times. CDR3 sequence reads: CASSPRQTYEQYF. CDR3 nucleotides: TGTGCCAGCTCACCAAGGCAGACCTACGAGCAGTACTTC. The gene calls are TRBV18 and TRBJ2-7; D is unclear. Germline-derived CDR1 and CDR2 are KGHSH and LQKENI. V dropped 2 bases and J dropped 2 bases, with 7 bases sitting between them. This CDR3 is 13 amino acids long.

The chain is built from TRBV5-1 and TRBJ2-3, with no clear D. This CDR3 contains 15 residues. Germline-derived CDR1 and CDR2 are SGHRS and YFSETQ. V shed 0 bases and J shed 2 bases, with 10 bases lying between them. CDR3 nucleotide sequence: TGCGCCAGCAGCTTGGGTGTAGGCCCCACAGATACGCAGTATTTT. Its translation: CASSLGVGPTDTQYF. The variable domain in full, completed from reference TRBV5-1 and TRBJ2-3, reads KAGVTQTPRYLIKTRGQQVTLSCSPISGHRSVSWYQQTPGQGLQFLFEYFSETQRNKGNFPGRFSGRQFSNSRSEMNVSTLELGDSALYLCASSLGVGPTDTQYFGPGTRLTVL.

The V and J genes are TRBV5-4 and TRBJ2-5, with 9 bases aligning to TRBD2. Germline values: CDR1 SGHNT, CDR2 YYREEE (reference sequence). Trimming at V came to 1 base and at J to 2 bases, leaving 3 bases not matched to a gene. This CDR3 is 15 amino acids long. The CDR3 region is CASSLSSGEQETQYF. In DNA, the CDR3 is TGTGCCAGCAGCTTGTCTAGCGGGGAACAAGAGACCCAGTACTTC.

As DNA, the CDR3 is TGTGCCAGCTCACCAACCGGGGGGTCCTACAATGAGCAGTTCTTC. Translating gives CASSPTGGSYNEQFF. The chain uses TRBV18 and TRBJ2-1; 7 nucleotides align to TRBD2. The V segment lost 2 bases and the J segment 1 base; nucleotides outside the gene matches: 2. The CDR3 has 15 residues. Per the germline V gene, CDR1 is KGHSH and CDR2 is LQKENI.

The chain is built from TRBV6-6 and TRBJ1-4; D is perhaps TRBD1 (5 bases). CDR1 and CDR2 from the germline V gene are MNHNY and SVGAGI (reference sequence). This CDR3 contains 15 residues. The germline V and J ends were trimmed by 2 bases and 1 base, with 8 bases remaining between them. For the CDR3, the DNA is TGTGCCAGCAGTTACGGTGGGGGAACTAATGAAAAACTGTTTTTT. It yields the protein CASSYGGGTNEKLFF.

This clone was observed once. V usage is TRBV4-2 and J usage is TRBJ2-4; D possibly matches TRBD1 or TRBD2 (7 bases each). The CDR3 covers 15 residues. CDR1 and CDR2 from the germline V gene are LGHNA and YNFKEQ. V gave up 0 bases and J gave up 8 bases, with 14 bases separating them. CDR3 protein: CASSQDNSGGDIQYF. The CDR3 DNA sequence: TGTGCCAGCAGCCAAGATAACTCAGGGGGGGACATTCAGTACTTC.

This clone was recorded a few times. V is TRBV29-1 and J is TRBJ2-2; D not resolved. Per the germline V gene, CDR1 is SQVTM and CDR2 is ANQGSEA. V was cut by 5 bases and J by 0 bases, with 10 bases left in between. This CDR3 contains 14 residues. CDR3 loop: CSVSETTNTGELFF. In nucleotides, the CDR3 is TGCAGCGTTTCGGAGACCACGAACACCGGGGAGCTGTTTTTT.

This clone was seen a few times. The V call is TRBV29-1, the J call TRBJ1-1, with TRBD1 identical over 9 bases. This CDR3 is 13 amino acids long. J gave up 3 bases and V 7 bases, and 6 bases lay outside the gene matches. Germline V gene sequence: CDR1 SQVTM, CDR2 ANQGSEA. The CDR3 is CSAEGQGDTEAFF. CDR3 nucleotides: TGCAGCGCCGAGGGACAGGGAGACACTGAAGCTTTCTTT.

The gene calls are TRBV4-3 and TRBJ2-7, with D unresolved. The CDR3 runs to 14 residues. The V end was cut by 0 bases, the J end by 1 base, with 7 bases between. From germline, CDR1 is LGHNA and CDR2 YSLEER. The CDR3, as DNA: TGCGCCAGCAGCCAAGAGCAACAGTCCTACGAGCAGTACTTC. The encoded protein is CASSQEQQSYEQYF.

J is TRBJ2-1 and V is TRBV5-4, with 13 bases identical to TRBD2. CDR3 length: 18 residues. The germline CDR1 and CDR2 sequences are SGHNT and YYREEE (reference sequence). V gave up 1 base and J gave up 2 bases; unmatched junction bases: 6. The CDR3 is CASSLTSGGARAYNEQFF. CDR3 sequence (DNA): TGTGCCAGCAGCTTGACTAGCGGGGGGGCCCGAGCCTACAATGAGCAGTTCTTC.

The chain couples TRBV2 to TRBJ2-5, with no clear D. The V gene lost 1 base and the J gene lost 4 bases, with 7 bases spanning the gap. The CDR3 runs 13 residues. Germline CDR1 SNHLY, CDR2 FYNNEI. Written as DNA, the CDR3 is TGTGCCAGCAGTGAAGGCCGGGCAGAGACCCAGTACTTC. Translating gives CASSEGRAETQYF.

The chain joins TRBV7-9 to TRBJ1-1, with D maybe TRBD1 (5 bases). CDR3 length: 13 residues. Deletions cut 6 bases from V and 6 bases from J, with 14 bases between. CDR1 is SEHNR and CDR2 is FQNEAQ in the germline V gene (reference sequence). The CDR3 nucleotides are TGTGCCAGCAGTTATCCCGGACAACCTGAAGCTTTCTTT. This gives the protein CASSYPGQPEAFF.

The chain has TRBV2 and TRBJ1-1; TRBD1 agrees at 10 bases. Trimming at V came to 6 bases and at J to 3 bases, leaving 1 base not matched to a gene. Per germline, CDR1 SNHLY and CDR2 FYNNEI. The CDR3 is made up of 13 amino acids. DNA of the CDR3: TGTGCCAGCAGGGGGACAGGGGACACTGAAGCTTTCTTT. Amino acids: CASRGTGDTEAFF.